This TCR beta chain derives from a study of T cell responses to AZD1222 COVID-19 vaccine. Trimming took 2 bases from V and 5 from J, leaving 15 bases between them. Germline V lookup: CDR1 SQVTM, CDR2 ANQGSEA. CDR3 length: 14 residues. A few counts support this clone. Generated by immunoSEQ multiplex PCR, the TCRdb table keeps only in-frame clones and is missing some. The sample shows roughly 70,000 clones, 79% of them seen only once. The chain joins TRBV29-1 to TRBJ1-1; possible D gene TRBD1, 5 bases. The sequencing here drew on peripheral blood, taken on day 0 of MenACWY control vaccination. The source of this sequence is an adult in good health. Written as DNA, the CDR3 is TGCAGCGTTGAAAGGTACCAGGGTATAACTGAAGCTTTCTTT. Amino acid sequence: CSVERYQGITEAFF. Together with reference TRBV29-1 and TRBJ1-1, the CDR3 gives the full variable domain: SAVISQKPSRDICQRGTSLTIQCQVDSQVTMMFWYRQQPGQSLTLIATANQGSEATYESGFVIDKFPISRPNLTFSTLTVSNMSPEDSSIYLCSVERYQGITEAFFGQGTRLTVV.